This TCR beta chain originates from a study of shared clonotypes between healthy human individuals. The study, taken as a whole, reports: Generally, estimated richness proved larger in naive subsets than it did in memory subsets.

Division of CD4+ cells produced a CD45RA+ naive subset and a CD45RA-negative memory subset. Genomic DNA (from each subset) was split evenly across several immunoSEQ plates. Here immunoSEQ multiplex PCR was the method, and the copy in TCRdb shows in-frame clones only, minus some. The sample holds under 2.5 million clones; roughly 90% are singletons and the top ten take about 0.36%. On this clone: What it binds is unknown. The sample holds other DNA sequences that translate to the same CDR3.

This clonotype originated in a man between 18 and 29 years old in good health. Some clones in this sample may be carry-over from other donors' samples. What was sequenced was naive CD4+ T cells from PBMCs. Indicated subset: CD45RA+ positively selected.

For the CDR3, the DNA is TGTGCCAGTAGTCCGACTGTGTCGAATGAAAAACTGTTTTTT. Its protein product is CASSPTVSNEKLFF. The rearrangement joins TRBV19 to TRBJ1-4, with no clear D. The CDR3 extends over 14 amino acids. V was trimmed by 5 bases and J by 5 bases, leaving 12 bases between them. Looked up from germline, CDR1 is LNHDA and CDR2 is SQIVND (reference sequence).